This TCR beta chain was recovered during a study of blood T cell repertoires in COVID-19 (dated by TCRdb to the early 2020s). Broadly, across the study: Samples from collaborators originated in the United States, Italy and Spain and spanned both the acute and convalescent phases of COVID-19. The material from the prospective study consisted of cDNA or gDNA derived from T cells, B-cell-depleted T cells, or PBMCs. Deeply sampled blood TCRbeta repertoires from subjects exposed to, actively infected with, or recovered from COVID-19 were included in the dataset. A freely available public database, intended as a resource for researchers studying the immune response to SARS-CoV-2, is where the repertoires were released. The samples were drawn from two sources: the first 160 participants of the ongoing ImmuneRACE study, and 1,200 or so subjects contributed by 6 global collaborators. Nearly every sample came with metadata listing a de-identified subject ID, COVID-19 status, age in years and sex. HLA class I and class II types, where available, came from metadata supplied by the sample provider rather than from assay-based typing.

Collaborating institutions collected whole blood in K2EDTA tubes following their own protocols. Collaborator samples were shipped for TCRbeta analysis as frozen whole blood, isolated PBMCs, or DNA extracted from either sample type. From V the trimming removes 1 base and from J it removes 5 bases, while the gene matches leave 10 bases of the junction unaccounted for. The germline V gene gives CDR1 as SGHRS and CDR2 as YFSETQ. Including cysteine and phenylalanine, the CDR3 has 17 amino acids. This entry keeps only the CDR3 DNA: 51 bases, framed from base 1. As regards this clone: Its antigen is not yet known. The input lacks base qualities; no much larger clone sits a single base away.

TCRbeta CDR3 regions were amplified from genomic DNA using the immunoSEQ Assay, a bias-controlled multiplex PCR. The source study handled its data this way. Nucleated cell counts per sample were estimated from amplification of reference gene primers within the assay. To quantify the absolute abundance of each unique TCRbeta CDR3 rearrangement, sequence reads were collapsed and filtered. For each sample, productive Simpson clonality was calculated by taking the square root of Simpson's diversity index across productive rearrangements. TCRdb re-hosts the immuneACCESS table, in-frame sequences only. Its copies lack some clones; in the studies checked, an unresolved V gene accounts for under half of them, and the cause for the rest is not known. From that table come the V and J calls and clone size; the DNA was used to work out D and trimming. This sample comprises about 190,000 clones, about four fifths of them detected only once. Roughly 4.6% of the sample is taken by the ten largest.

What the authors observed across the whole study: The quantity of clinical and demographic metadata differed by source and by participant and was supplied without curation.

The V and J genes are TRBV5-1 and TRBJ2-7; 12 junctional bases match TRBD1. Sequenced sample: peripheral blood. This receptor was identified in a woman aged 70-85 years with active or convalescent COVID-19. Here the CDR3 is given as CASSLQGWGTGGDEQYF. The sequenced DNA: TGCGCCAGCAGCTTGCAGGGATGGGGGACAGGGGGCGACGAGCAGTACTTC.